The 17 T cell receptor beta chains given below trace back to one sample, sequenced in a study of T-cell memory formation after mild COVID-19 (dated by TCRdb to about 2021). The library came from 5' RACE. TCRdb names Illumina NovaSeq 6000 as the instrument used. TCRdb cleaned the public reads at Q25 with fastp, built clones with MiXCR and kept in-frame beta chains. One record per CDR3 amino acid sequence lists the most common genes and DNA. For this sample there are 180,000 or so distinct CDR3 sequences; about 9.9% appear just once. The ten biggest clones cover about 3.5% of the sample. Sequenced input: PBMCs or a T cell subset sorted from them (not recorded which). The receptor set was obtained from a man in his late teens or twenties who had mild COVID-19 (a few samples of this study predate the infection). The sample titles of this study are shuffled in the database, so cell type and time point are left out; the donor was told from shared clones.

This clonotype was picked up many times. The V and J genes are TRBV20-1 and TRBJ2-1, with 10 bases fitting TRBD2. CDR3 length equals 15 residues. The J segment lost 3 bases and the V segment lost 5 bases, leaving 7 bases of the junction unmatched. The V gene's germline CDR1 is DFQATT and CDR2 SNEGSKA (reference sequence). The CDR3 DNA is TGCAGTGCTGGTTTAGCGGGGGGCTACTACAATGAGCAGTTCTTC. This sequence encodes CSAGLAGGYYNEQFF.

There are a few counts of this clonotype. The V and J genes are TRBV3-1 and TRBJ2-3; TRBD1 agrees at 8 bases. The V and J ends lost 1 base and 6 bases, in that order; junction bases with no gene match: 9. The CDR3 extends over 16 amino acids. Per germline, CDR1 LGHDT and CDR2 YNNKEL (reference sequence). CDR3 protein: CASSQAGAGGLDTQYF. The CDR3 DNA reads TGTGCCAGCAGCCAAGCTGGGGCAGGGGGCCTTGATACGCAGTATTTT.

This sequence joins TRBV5-1 and TRBJ2-7; a weak D match, TRBD1 (5 bases). The germline V gene has CDR1 SGHRS and CDR2 YFSETQ. V lost 4 bases to trimming and J lost 3 bases, with 11 bases between them. The CDR3 extends over 13 amino acids. The CDR3 DNA is TGCGCCAGCAGCCTCTTGGACAACTACGAGCAGTACTTC. This codes for CASSLLDNYEQYF.

This clonotype was seen a few times. The rearrangement uses TRBV20-1 and TRBJ2-5; 9 nucleotides line up with TRBD2. From germline, CDR1 is DFQATT and CDR2 SNEGSKA (reference sequence). The J segment lost 5 bases and the V segment lost 6 bases, leaving 10 bases of the junction unmatched. This CDR3 is 14 amino acids long. The CDR3 loop reads CSALRGGPEETQYF. Written as DNA, the CDR3 is TGCAGTGCGTTGCGGGGGGGCCCAGAGGAGACCCAGTACTTC.

This clonotype has at least ten counts. J is TRBJ2-3 and V is TRBV7-2; the match to TRBD2 covers 15 bases. Germline assignment: CDR1 SGHTA and CDR2 FQGNSA. CDR3 length: 18 amino acids. V was pared by 5 bases and J by 0 bases, with 6 bases of the junction left unmatched. This chain's CDR3 is CASSTGLAGGLSTDTQYF. The CDR3 DNA reads TGTGCCAGCAGCACGGGACTAGCGGGAGGACTTAGCACAGATACGCAGTATTTT.

The chain uses TRBV5-6 and TRBJ2-4; no reliable D call. The CDR3 is 14 amino acids. Germline CDR1 reads SGHDT; CDR2 reads YYEEEE. Between the trimmed V and J ends, which lost 1 base and 4 bases, there was a span of 9 bases. DNA for the CDR3: TGTGCCAGCAGCTTGCGTTCCGGGAAAAACATTCAGTACTTC. Translated, it gives CASSLRSGKNIQYF.

This clonotype was counted only a few times. The rearrangement links TRBV25-1 to TRBJ2-5; maybe TRBD2 (5 bases). The V gene's germline CDR1 is MGHDK and CDR2 SYGVNS. This CDR3 is built from 15 residues. Trimming left V 1 base short and J 7 bases short, with 16 bases between. CDR3 sequence (DNA): TGTGCCAGCAGTGAATCCGGGATAGTGATGGGGACCCAGTACTTC. Amino acids: CASSESGIVMGTQYF.

The table lists this clonotype with a few counts. The chain combines TRBV6-1 with TRBJ1-1; D call uncertain. Germline V gene sequence: CDR1 MNHNS, CDR2 SASEGT. The V end lost 3 bases, the J end lost 2 bases, and 10 bases lay between the germline ends. The CDR3 extends over 14 amino acids. This CDR3 reads CASSDNSLNTEAFF. In DNA form, the CDR3 reads TGTGCCAGCAGTGATAACAGCCTAAACACTGAAGCTTTCTTT.

This clonotype was observed a handful of times. This chain uses TRBV7-2 with TRBJ1-2; D is perhaps TRBD1 (5 bases). CDR3 length: 16 residues. Per germline, CDR1 SGHTA and CDR2 FQGNSA. Trimming removed 1 base from V and 0 bases from J, with 12 bases in between. The DNA of the CDR3 is TGTGCCAGCAGCTTAGTGGTGGGGCCCGCTAACTATGGCTACACCTTC. Protein product: CASSLVVGPANYGYTF. Filled out from reference TRBV7-2 and TRBJ1-2, the complete variable domain reads GAGVSQSPSNKVTEKGKDVELRCDPISGHTALYWYRQSLGQGLEFLIYFQGNSAPDKSGLPSDRFSAERTGGSVSTLTIQRTQQEDSAVYLCASSLVVGPANYGYTFGSGTRLTVV.

This sequence joins TRBV28 and TRBJ2-7; possible D gene TRBD1, 6 bases. V lost 5 bases and J lost 2, with 7 bases in between. The CDR3 is 12 amino acids. CDR1 MDHEN and CDR2 SYDVKM come from the germline V gene. CDR3 in DNA: TGTGCCAGCAGTACAGGGACCTACGAGCAGTACGTC. It codes for CASSTGTYEQYV.

The V call is TRBV6-1, the J call TRBJ2-3; no clear D. Germline values: CDR1 MNHNS, CDR2 SASEGT. The CDR3 loop spans 16 amino acids. V shed 2 bases and J shed 2 bases, with 14 bases lying between them. The CDR3 here is CASSERRGPSTDTQYF. CDR3 DNA sequence: TGTGCCAGCAGTGAAAGACGAGGACCGTCCACAGATACGCAGTATTTT.

This clonotype was counted once. This chain connects TRBV27 to TRBJ2-2; 8 nucleotides agree with TRBD2. The V and J ends lost 6 bases and 3 bases, in that order; junction bases with no gene match: 12. The CDR3 contains 17 residues. CDR1 and CDR2 (germline): MNHEY, SMNVEV (reference sequence). The CDR3 loop reads CASSPSLRRGDTGELFF. The CDR3 DNA is TGTGCCAGCAGCCCATCTCTCAGGCGGGGGGACACCGGGGAGCTGTTTTTT.

This clonotype was counted between two and nine times. This chain uses TRBV6-5 with TRBJ1-1; maybe TRBD1 (6 bases). CDR1 and CDR2 (germline): MNHEY, SVGAGI. This CDR3 is built from 12 residues. Between the trimmed V and J ends, which lost 8 bases and 8 bases, there was a span of 15 bases. CDR3 coding DNA: TGTGCCAGCCTAGACAGGATCGGGGAAGCTTTCTTT. Protein: CASLDRIGEAFF.

In its sample, this clonotype was seen a few times. This sequence joins TRBV30 and TRBJ2-3; D may be TRBD2 (6 bases). V dropped 3 bases and J dropped 2 bases, with 12 bases sitting between them. CDR1 is GTSNPN and CDR2 is SVGIG in the germline V gene (reference sequence). The CDR3 contains 14 residues. CDR3 DNA: TGTGCCTGGAGCAGACTAGTGAACACAGATACGCAGTATTTT. Its protein is CAWSRLVNTDTQYF. Drawing the rest from reference TRBV30 and TRBJ2-3, the complete variable domain is SQTIHQWPATLVQPVGSPLSLECTVEGTSNPNLYWYRQAAGRGLQLLFYSVGIGQISSEVPQNLSASRPQDRQFILSSKKLLLSDSGFYLCAWSRLVNTDTQYFGPGTRLTVL.

This chain uses TRBV20-1 with TRBJ2-2; TRBD1 or TRBD2 may be the D gene (5 bases each). V was shortened by 6 bases and J by 0 bases, with 8 bases between the two germline ends. The CDR3 contains 13 residues. The germline V gene encodes CDR1 DFQATT and CDR2 SNEGSKA (reference sequence). The DNA for the CDR3 is TGCAGTGCCGGGACCCCGAACACCGGGGAGCTGTTTTTT. Encoded protein: CSAGTPNTGELFF.

The table lists this clonotype with a few counts. V and J are TRBV29-1 and TRBJ2-5; D may correspond to TRBD1 or TRBD2 (6 bases each). Germline values: CDR1 SQVTM, CDR2 ANQGSEA. Trimming left V 4 bases short and J 2 bases short, with 11 bases between. The length of the CDR3 is 13 residues. This chain's CDR3 is CSVGRDTQETQYF. In DNA, the CDR3 is TGCAGCGTTGGGCGGGACACGCAAGAGACCCAGTACTTC.

This clonotype was counted many times. The chain joins TRBV7-9 to TRBJ1-3; D gene unclear. The V gene's germline CDR1 is SEHNR and CDR2 FQNEAQ (reference sequence). V was pared by 5 bases and J by 4 bases, with 6 bases between. CDR3 length: 12 residues. The CDR3 sequence: CASSQTGNTIYF. For the CDR3, the DNA is TGTGCCAGCAGCCAGACAGGAAACACCATATATTTT.